Shown below are 26 T cell receptor beta chains from a single sample sequenced in a study of T-cell reconstitution after alpha-beta-depleted transplantation in children. Unique molecular identifiers were used in preparing the TCRbeta library. TCRdb used MiXCR to reprocess the PCR reads, holding one entry per CDR3 protein. The sample yields about 270,000 distinct CDR3 sequences, 9.5% to 10% seen once. Sequences were derived from PBMCs from the stem cell graft donor, sampled from the stem cell graft. The receptors here all came from a human donor who donated a stem cell graft to a child with SCID.

The chain has TRBV9 and TRBJ2-3; D is possibly TRBD2 (5 bases). This CDR3 contains 15 residues. V lost 4 bases and J lost 3, with 15 bases in between. CDR1 SGDLS and CDR2 YYNGEE come from the germline V gene. CDR3 nucleotide sequence: TGTGCCAGCAGCACCAGACGGGAATTGACAGATACGCAGTATTTT. It codes for CASSTRRELTDTQYF.

CDR3: CAISDPGAGIPGGETQYF. As DNA, the CDR3 is TGTGCCATCAGTGACCCCGGTGCCGGAATCCCCGGAGGCGAGACCCAGTACTTC. The chain links TRBV10-3 to TRBJ2-5; perhaps TRBD2 as D (5 bases). This CDR3 region has 18 residues. The ends were cut back, 3 bases at V and 5 bases at J, with 25 bases in the middle. Germline V gene sequence: CDR1 ENHRY, CDR2 SYGVKD.

This clonotype was detected many times. V gene TRBV5-1 combines with J gene TRBJ1-6, with 8 positions matching TRBD1. The germline V gene encodes CDR1 SGHRS and CDR2 YFSETQ. The CDR3 loop spans 14 amino acids. V shed 4 bases and J 6 bases; nucleotides not matched to a gene: 3. The CDR3 bases are TGCGCCAGCAGCCCGGACAGGGCTAATTCACCCCTCCACTTT. As protein: CASSPDRANSPLHF.

In regard to this clonotype: This clone may be a read error of a much larger clone one base away. The chain joins TRBV7-9 to TRBJ2-2; maybe TRBD1 (5 bases). The ends were cut back, 3 bases at V and 7 bases at J, with 15 bases in the middle. CDR1 and CDR2 (germline): SEHNR, FQNEAQ (reference sequence). The length of the CDR3 is 15 residues. CDR3 DNA: TGTGCCAGCAGCTTTGGGGCTGGACGAGGCGGGGAGCTGTTTTTT. Translating gives CASSFGAGRGGELFF.

Many counts were recorded for this clonotype. The chain recombines TRBV10-2 with TRBJ2-5; weak D call: TRBD2 (5 bases). The germline gives CDR1 WSHSY, CDR2 SAAADI. CDR3 length equals 14 residues. V was pared by 5 bases and J by 7 bases, with 17 bases between. The CDR3 nucleotides are TGCGCCAGCAGTAACTTAGCGCCCAAGGGGACCCAGTACTTC. Translation: CASSNLAPKGTQYF.

This sequence joins TRBV27 and TRBJ2-1; D remains ambiguous. Per the germline V gene, CDR1 is MNHEY and CDR2 is SMNVEV (reference sequence). This CDR3 has 18 amino acids. V lost 3 bases to trimming and J lost 3 bases, with 21 bases between them. CDR3 amino acids: CASSFRLARPENYNEQFF. CDR3 nucleotide sequence: TGTGCCAGCAGTTTCCGTTTGGCTCGCCCTGAAAACTACAATGAGCAGTTCTTC.

V and J are TRBV20-1 and TRBJ2-5; D remains unclear. Germline V gene sequence: CDR1 DFQATT, CDR2 SNEGSKA (reference sequence). V lost 5 bases to trimming and J lost 3 bases, with 13 bases between them. The CDR3 extends over 13 amino acids. The CDR3 reads CSADVRRKETQYF. The CDR3 nucleotides are TGCAGTGCTGACGTGAGGCGGAAAGAGACCCAGTACTTC.

The chain couples TRBV20-1 to TRBJ2-1; TRBD2 might be the D (6 bases). The germline V gene has CDR1 DFQATT and CDR2 SNEGSKA (reference sequence). This CDR3 has 16 amino acids. V lost 0 bases and J 9 bases, leaving 21 bases between the germline ends. Here the CDR3 reads CSARDTGSAAGSEQFF. The CDR3 bases are TGCAGTGCTAGAGACACTGGTTCCGCGGCGGGAAGTGAGCAGTTCTTC.

V and J are TRBV12-3 or TRBV12-4 and TRBJ2-3; 8 bases are a match to TRBD2. The CDR3 has 17 residues. The V and J ends lost 1 base and 2 bases, in that order; junction bases with no gene match: 8. The CDR3 reads CASSLDRAGGSTDTQYF. The CDR3 DNA reads as TGTGCCAGCAGTTTAGATAGGGCGGGGGGATCCACAGATACGCAGTATTTT.

This clonotype was observed a few times. V and J are TRBV12-3 or TRBV12-4 and TRBJ2-5; TRBD2 aligns across 7 bases. The CDR3 length is 15 residues. Trimming took 5 bases from V and 5 from J; bases not matched to a gene: 11. CDR3 sequence: CASSPGRTRAETQYF. CDR3 nucleotides: TGTGCCAGCAGTCCAGGGAGGACTAGAGCCGAGACCCAGTACTTC.

This clonotype was counted a single time. The chain carries TRBV2 and TRBJ2-1; D could derive from TRBD1 or TRBD2 (5 bases each). Germline assignment: CDR1 SNHLY and CDR2 FYNNEI. This CDR3 contains 15 residues. The V and J ends lost 2 bases and 7 bases respectively, with 15 bases between them. The DNA of the CDR3 is TGTGCCAGCAGTGAATTTGGTGTGGGGGAAAATGAGCAGTTCTTC. This encodes CASSEFGVGENEQFF.

In this sample, this clonotype turned up many times. The V and J genes are TRBV12-3 or TRBV12-4 and TRBJ1-2; D not certain. The CDR3 loop spans 12 amino acids. V lost 3 bases and J lost 3, with 5 bases in between. The CDR3 DNA reads TGTGCCAGCAGTTTTCGGGACTATGGCTACACCTTC. Its translation is CASSFRDYGYTF.

This clonotype was observed a handful of times. The J gene is TRBJ1-6, the V gene TRBV7-9, with 7 bases lining up with TRBD1. The J segment lost 8 bases and the V segment lost 5 bases, leaving 12 bases of the junction unmatched. From germline, CDR1 is SEHNR and CDR2 FQNEAQ (reference sequence). This CDR3 has 16 residues. The CDR3 reads CASSPEGGTTDSPLHF. For the CDR3, the DNA is TGTGCCAGCAGCCCCGAAGGGGGCACAACGGATTCACCCCTCCACTTT. Using reference TRBV7-9 and TRBJ1-6 for the parts outside the CDR3, the full variable domain is DTGVSQNPRHKITKRGQNVTFRCDPISEHNRLYWYRQTLGQGPEFLTYFQNEAQLEKSRLLSDRFSAERPKGSFSTLEIQRTEQGDSAMYLCASSPEGGTTDSPLHFGNGTRLTVT.

V is TRBV6-2 or TRBV6-3 and J is TRBJ2-2, with D perhaps assigned TRBD1 or TRBD2 (5 bases each). Trimming shortened V by 7 bases and J by 0 bases, and 30 bases separated the two germline ends. CDR1 MNHEY and CDR2 SVGEGT come from the germline V gene. This CDR3 region has 21 residues. CDR3 bases: TGTGCCAGCACCCTGCGGATCGGGGTGCAATGGGGGAACCCGAACACCGGGGAGCTGTTTTTT. As protein: CASTLRIGVQWGNPNTGELFF.

This clonotype was seen only a few times. The chain employs TRBV5-1 and TRBJ1-1; no firm D call. The CDR3 length is 14 residues. Between the trimmed V and J ends, which lost 0 bases and 2 bases, there was a span of 8 bases. Germline V gene sequence: CDR1 SGHRS, CDR2 YFSETQ. In nucleotides, the CDR3 is TGCGCCAGCAGCTTGGTTCCGGAAAACACTGAAGCTTTCTTT. This translates into CASSLVPENTEAFF.

Of note for this clonotype: Just one base apart from a much larger clone, this may be a read error. The chain has TRBV6-5 and TRBJ2-1; 7 bases line up with TRBD1. V lost 2 bases to trimming and J lost 6 bases; unmatched junction nucleotides: 4. The germline V gene has CDR1 MNHEY and CDR2 SVGAGI. The CDR3 is made up of 14 amino acids. The CDR3 nucleotides read TGTGCCAGCAGTTACCAGGGGGTTTCCAATGAGCAGTTCTTC. Protein product: CASSYQGVSNEQFF.

This clonotype has more than one count but fewer than ten. The chain recombines TRBV27 with TRBJ2-2, with unresolved D. From germline, CDR1 is MNHEY and CDR2 SMNVEV (reference sequence). The V and J ends lost 2 bases and 5 bases respectively, with 9 bases between them. The CDR3 length is 14 residues. DNA of the CDR3: TGTGCCAGCAGTTTAGTTTTTGGGACCGGGGAGCTGTTTTTT. It specifies CASSLVFGTGELFF.

This clonotype appeared a few times. V usage is TRBV5-6 and J usage is TRBJ2-3, with D unresolved. The V end was cut by 0 bases, the J end by 2 bases, with 13 bases between. The CDR3 contains 16 residues. In germline, CDR1 is SGHDT, CDR2 YYEEEE. The chain's CDR3 is CASSLGLPYSTDTQYF. In nucleotides, the CDR3 is TGTGCCAGCAGCTTGGGGCTACCATACTCCACAGATACGCAGTATTTT.

The chain is built from TRBV12-3 or TRBV12-4 and TRBJ1-2; TRBD1 might be the D (5 bases). Between the trimmed V and J ends, which lost 3 bases and 3 bases, there was a span of 8 bases. The CDR3 is 13 residues long. The CDR3 sequence is CASSFRQHYGYTF. The CDR3 coding sequence is TGTGCCAGCAGTTTCCGACAGCACTATGGCTACACCTTC.

This clonotype came up many times. This chain connects TRBV3-1 to TRBJ1-1; 8 positions match TRBD1. V was pared by 1 base and J by 6 bases, with 4 bases of the junction left unmatched. This CDR3 is 14 amino acids long. CDR1 LGHDT and CDR2 YNNKEL come from the germline V gene (reference sequence). CDR3 in amino acids: CASSQARGRSEAFF. Here the CDR3 DNA reads TGTGCCAGCAGCCAAGCCAGGGGGCGATCTGAAGCTTTCTTT.

Many counts were recorded for this clonotype. The chain recombines TRBV12-5 with TRBJ2-3; 9 nucleotides agree with TRBD2. The CDR3 is 15 amino acids. J gave up 5 bases and V 2 bases, and 5 bases lay outside the gene matches. Per the germline V gene, CDR1 is LGHNT and CDR2 is FRNRAP. CDR3 amino acids: CASGLWTSAGDTQYF. The CDR3 DNA reads as TGTGCTAGTGGTTTGTGGACTAGCGCTGGAGATACGCAGTATTTT.

The rearrangement uses TRBV20-1 and TRBJ2-7; 10 bases are shared with TRBD1. J gave up 5 bases and V 6 bases, and 4 bases lay outside the gene matches. The CDR3 length is 12 residues. From germline, CDR1 is DFQATT and CDR2 SNEGSKA (reference sequence). This chain's CDR3 is CSAGTGADEQYF. The CDR3 nucleotides are TGCAGTGCAGGGACAGGGGCCGACGAGCAGTACTTC.

This clonotype was detected only a few times. The rearrangement links TRBV19 to TRBJ2-5, with D unclear. Germline CDR1 is LNHDA and CDR2 is SQIVND (reference sequence). Trimming shortened V by 6 bases and J by 0 bases, and 14 bases separated the two germline ends. This CDR3 region has 15 residues. CDR3 nucleotides: TGTGCCAGTAGCCCCCGGACCCTGTACCAAGAGACCCAGTACTTC. The encoded protein is CASSPRTLYQETQYF.

The table lists this clonotype with a few counts. V gene TRBV12-3 or TRBV12-4 combines with J gene TRBJ2-4; D is undetermined. Trimming stripped 6 bases from V and 0 bases from J, with 6 bases between. CDR3 length: 13 amino acids. This chain's CDR3 is CASRTLAKNIQYF. The CDR3 DNA follows: TGTGCCAGCAGGACTCTAGCCAAAAACATTCAGTACTTC.

There are a few counts of this clonotype. This chain joins TRBV7-9 and TRBJ2-7; no clear D. The CDR3 is 13 amino acids. Germline CDR1 SEHNR, CDR2 FQNEAQ (reference sequence). V lost 4 bases and J lost 5, with 12 bases in between. The CDR3 loop reads CASSYANIHEQYF. The CDR3 DNA reads as TGTGCCAGCAGCTACGCTAATATCCACGAGCAGTACTTC.

Worth noting for this clonotype: An end of the junction differs from the germline gene, which may be a read error. The chain has TRBV4-1 and TRBJ2-3; D gene unclear. Looked up from germline, CDR1 is MGHRA and CDR2 is YSYEKL. The CDR3 has 15 residues. The CDR3 coding sequence is TGCACCAGCAGCCAAGACTCAACAATCACAGATACGCAGTATTTT. Its protein is CTSSQDSTITDTQYF.